This TCR beta chain originates from a study of CD8 T cells in Susac syndrome. Study-level results: It was acknowledged in the study that the number of individuals who were included in its TCR sequencing and HLA analysis was relatively small.

This clonotype appeared a single time. Its matching antigen is unknown. The ends were cut back, 5 bases at V and 8 bases at J, with 13 bases in the middle. This CDR3 has 13 amino acids. cDNA came from around 0.54 to 1 ug RNA primed by random hexamers. Amplification of TCR beta CDR3 spanned 54 Vbeta and 13 Jbeta via immunoSEQ multiplex PCR. TCRdb reanalysed the immunoSEQ multiplex PCR reads using MiXCR and keeps one entry per CDR3 protein. The table includes 230,000 or so distinct CDR3 sequences, roughly 96% detected once. The gene calls are TRBV12-3 or TRBV12-4 and TRBJ1-5, with D tentatively TRBD1 (5 bases). Sequences were obtained from CD4+ T cells from PBMCs. This receptor was obtained from a human donor with multiple sclerosis. CDR3 DNA sequence: TGTGCCAGCAGTCCCAGGGACCTGAAGCCCCAGCATTTT. Translation: CASSPRDLKPQHF.